What follows are 20 T cell receptor beta chains derived from one specimen sequenced in a study of cytomegalovirus exposure and HLA in healthy donors (dated by TCRdb to the late 2010s). The library was produced with the immunoSEQ multiplex PCR assay. A mixture of 60 forward primers for TCR Vbeta segments and 13 reverse primers for TCR Jbeta segments was used in the multiplex PCR. The table comes from immuneACCESS by way of TCRdb, which keeps in-frame sequences with V and J called. Part of the clones is missing from these tables; in studies checked, under half for an unresolved V gene and the rest for unknown reasons. A total of about 150,000 clones appear in this sample, 60% to 85% of them only once. The top ten clonotypes cover roughly 4% of the sample. Sequences were obtained from PBMCs. The receptor source for this set is a woman aged 40 to 50 in good health and CMV-seronegative.

The gene calls are TRBV7-2 and TRBJ2-7; 11 bases fit TRBD1. The CDR3 totals 14 residues. Per the germline V gene, CDR1 is SGHTA and CDR2 is FQGNSA. Unmatched junction bases numbered 4, after V lost 5 bases and J lost 4 bases. The CDR3 loop is CASSRTGGPYEQYF. DNA of the CDR3: TGTGCCAGCAGCCGGACAGGGGGCCCTTACGAGCAGTACTTC.

The genes are TRBV7-8 and TRBJ1-5, with 9 bases aligning to TRBD1. Germline CDR1 is SGHVS and CDR2 is FQNEAQ. The CDR3 contains 15 residues. Trimming took 5 bases from V and 9 from J; bases not matched to a gene: 11. CDR3 loop: CASSPPGQGWAPQHF. CDR3 sequence (DNA): TGTGCCAGCAGCCCACCGGGACAGGGATGGGCGCCCCAGCATTTT.

This chain connects TRBV12-2 to TRBJ1-6. TRBV12-2 is a known pseudogene. The CDR3 length is 14 residues. The CDR3 loop reads CASRFLPGESPLHF. The CDR3 DNA sequence: TGTGCAAGTCGCTTCCTACCCGGGGAATCACCCCTCCACTTT.

V gene TRBV19 combines with J gene TRBJ1-1, with a tentative D call TRBD1 (5 bases). Germline CDR1 and CDR2: LNHDA and SQIVND (reference sequence). The CDR3 totals 14 residues. The V and J ends lost 4 bases and 5 bases respectively, with 14 bases between them. The CDR3 is CASSTQGSVTEAFF. The CDR3 bases are TGTGCCAGTAGTACCCAGGGATCAGTAACTGAAGCTTTCTTT.

To note about this clone: Sequence at one end of the junction differs from germline and may be a read error. The sample carries other DNA sequences with the same CDR3. The V and J genes are TRBV7-9 and TRBJ2-7, with TRBD2 matching over 7 bases. The CDR3 is 15 amino acids. Germline values: CDR1 SEHNR, CDR2 FQNEAQ (reference sequence). Here the CDR3 DNA reads TGTGCCAGCAGTTTAGGTGGGGGTACTAGCGACGAGCAGTACTTC. Residues: CASSLGGGTSDEQYF.

About this clone itself: The junction departs from germline at one end; a sequencing error may be responsible. The CDR3 sequence: CASSLHADTQYF. CDR3 nucleotides: TGTGCTAGCAGCTTACATGCAGATACGCAGTATTTT. The J gene is TRBJ2-3, the V gene TRBV7-7; D gene ambiguous. The CDR3 covers 12 residues. Germline V CDR1 and CDR2: SSHAT, FNYEAQ (reference sequence).

This clone turned up a few times. This sequence joins TRBV11-3 and TRBJ2-1; 16 bases fit TRBD2. The CDR3 totals 16 residues. Germline-derived CDR1 and CDR2 are SGHNT and YENEEA. The V and J ends lost 5 bases and 6 bases, in that order; junction bases with no gene match: 4. The chain's CDR3 is CASSTGTSGGANEQFF. CDR3 DNA: TGTGCCAGCAGCACCGGGACTAGCGGGGGGGCCAATGAGCAGTTCTTC.

This clone was counted only a few times. The chain links TRBV11-2 to TRBJ1-1, with TRBD1 identical over 7 bases. Germline loops: CDR1 SGHAT, CDR2 FQNNGV. CDR3 length equals 16 residues. Germline trimming cut 0 bases from V and 0 bases from J; bases unmatched to any gene: 4. CDR3 amino acids: CASSLEWGQMNTEAFF. In DNA, the CDR3 is TGTGCCAGCAGCTTAGAGTGGGGACAGATGAACACTGAAGCTTTCTTT.

The J gene is TRBJ1-2, the V gene TRBV4-1; unclear D gene. Trimming pared 0 bases from V and 7 bases from J, leaving 9 bases between. Germline CDR1 is MGHRA and CDR2 is YSYEKL. The CDR3 has 13 residues. The CDR3 coding sequence is TGCGCCAGCAGCCAAGACGGGGTTGGTGGCTACACCTTC. Its translation: CASSQDGVGGYTF.

The rearrangement links TRBV10-3 to TRBJ1-1; D uncertain. V dropped 1 base and J dropped 3 bases, with 6 bases sitting between them. The CDR3 sequence is 13 residues long. Germline V gene sequence: CDR1 ENHRY, CDR2 SYGVKD. Here the CDR3 reads CAISEYEDTEAFF. CDR3 nucleotides: TGTGCCATCAGTGAGTATGAGGACACTGAAGCTTTCTTT.

Only a few counts were recorded for this clone. The chain employs TRBV6-1 and TRBJ2-7, with 9 nucleotides matching TRBD1. V was clipped by 6 bases and J by 1 base; unmatched bases: 4. The CDR3 is 14 amino acids. Germline-derived CDR1 and CDR2 are MNHNS and SASEGT. DNA for the CDR3: TGTGCCAGCAGACGGACAGGGGAATCCTACGAGCAGTACTTC. This encodes CASRRTGESYEQYF.

V gene TRBV6-1 combines with J gene TRBJ1-2, with D maybe TRBD1 (5 bases). The germline V gene has CDR1 MNHNS and CDR2 SASEGT. V lost 4 bases and J 1 base, leaving 13 bases between the germline ends. The CDR3 loop spans 15 amino acids. The CDR3 DNA follows: TGTGCCAGCAGTGCCCGACCGGGGGATAACTATGGCTACACCTTC. This gives the protein CASSARPGDNYGYTF.

The J gene is TRBJ1-1, the V gene TRBV27, with 9 nucleotides matching TRBD1. The CDR3 covers 13 residues. CDR1 is MNHEY, CDR2 SMNVEV, per germline (reference sequence). Unmatched junction bases numbered 7, after V lost 3 bases and J lost 11 bases. This CDR3 reads CASSFGQGLEAFF. CDR3 coding DNA: TGTGCCAGCAGTTTCGGACAGGGGCTCGAGGCTTTCTTT.

The chain employs TRBV6-1 and TRBJ1-4; D possibly corresponds to TRBD1 (5 bases). V was shortened by 9 bases and J by 1 base, with 15 bases between the two germline ends. The CDR3 sequence is 15 residues long. The germline V gene has CDR1 MNHNS and CDR2 SASEGT. CDR3 DNA: TGTGCCAGTGGAGAAGCAGGGCTAACTAATGAAAAACTGTTTTTT. Its translation: CASGEAGLTNEKLFF.

This clone was seen just once. This chain joins TRBV5-1 and TRBJ1-2; the D gene is possibly TRBD1 (5 bases). The CDR3 length is 14 residues. V lost 4 bases, J lost 3 bases, and 13 bases lay in between. The germline CDR1 and CDR2 sequences are SGHRS and YFSETQ. CDR3 nucleotides: TGCGCCAGCAGCCCGTTGACAGACCACTATGGCTACACCTTC. Translation gives CASSPLTDHYGYTF.

The CDR3 reads CASTSSGGNYGYTF. CDR3 sequence (DNA): TGTGCCAGCACCTCCTCCGGGGGGAACTATGGCTACACCTTC. The chain employs TRBV7-9 and TRBJ1-2; tentatively, D is TRBD1 (5 bases). The CDR3 extends over 14 amino acids. Germline CDR1 is SEHNR and CDR2 is FQNEAQ (reference sequence). Trimming removed 7 bases from V and 2 bases from J, with 14 bases in between.

The chain employs TRBV6-1 and TRBJ2-5; TRBD2 is a possible D gene (6 bases). The CDR3 is 14 amino acids. V lost 4 bases to trimming and J lost 2 bases, with 11 bases between them. Germline V CDR1 and CDR2: MNHNS, SASEGT. The DNA of the CDR3 is TGTGCCAGCAGTGCCCTGGAGGGACAAGAGACCCAGTACTTC. It is translated as CASSALEGQETQYF.

The chain joins TRBV29-1 to TRBJ2-3; TRBD2 matches 13 bases. CDR1 SQVTM and CDR2 ANQGSEA come from the germline V gene. CDR3 size: 14 residues. V was pared by 7 bases and J by 8 bases, with 9 bases of the junction left unmatched. This CDR3 is CSGVRLAGGATQYF. As DNA, the CDR3 is TGCAGCGGTGTCAGACTAGCGGGGGGTGCTACGCAGTATTTT.

The genes are TRBV7-4 and TRBJ2-5; 7 bases fit TRBD1. The CDR3 is made up of 14 amino acids. Trimming at V came to 4 bases and at J to 5 bases, leaving 7 bases not matched to a gene. Germline CDR1 and CDR2: SGHVT and SQSDAQ. CDR3 residues: CASSWADREETQYF. In DNA, the CDR3 is TGTGCCAGCAGCTGGGCAGACAGGGAGGAGACCCAGTACTTC.

This clone appeared once. CDR3 DNA sequence: TGTGCCAGCAGTGGACAGGGGGATGAGCAGTTCTTC. Amino acids: CASSGQGDEQFF. The chain carries TRBV6-4 and TRBJ2-1; 9 positions agree with TRBD1. This CDR3 comprises 12 residues. V trimming: 4 bases; J trimming: 8 bases; junction bases outside the gene matches: 0. Germline CDR1 MRHNA, CDR2 SNTAGT.